This note documents a single T cell receptor (beta chain) sequence. The sample comes from a study of blood T cell repertoires in COVID-19. Overall study: Samples taken during acute and convalescent COVID-19 were collected in the United States, Italy and Spain. Sources were T cells, B-cell-depleted T cells, or PBMCs; the material itself was cDNA or gDNA.

With 3 bases clipped from V and 6 bases from J, the junction kept 12 bases outside the gene matches. This CDR3 has 16 amino acids. Germline values: CDR1 SGHNT, CDR2 YYREEE (reference sequence). Libraries were prepared by immunoSEQ multiplex PCR; TCRdb keeps only in-frame clonotypes and omits some of them. The top ten hold 7% to 9% of the sample, which has 35,000 to 50,000 clones, 86% seen once. The chain combines TRBV5-4 with TRBJ2-7, with 10 bases lining up with TRBD2. Sequencing was carried out using peripheral blood. This TCR derives from a man in his sixties with active COVID-19. Here the CDR3 reads CASSSPTLAGASEQYF. In DNA, the CDR3 is TGTGCCAGCAGCTCTCCAACCCTAGCGGGAGCATCCGAGCAGTACTTC. Full variable domain (rest looked up from reference TRBV5-4 and TRBJ2-7): ETGVTQSPTHLIKTRGQQVTLRCSSQSGHNTVSWYQQALGQGPQFIFQYYREEENGRGNFPPRFSGLQFPNYSSELNVNALELDDSALYLCASSSPTLAGASEQYFGPGTRLTVT.